This entry is about one T cell receptor beta chain. The clone's antigen remains unknown. Base-call qualities are not available, and no considerably larger clone is one nucleotide away. Trimming at the junction amounts to 5 bases on V and 4 bases on J, and the germline ends lie 15 bases apart. The germline V gene provides CDR1 SGHAT and CDR2 FQNNGV. The CDR3 goes from the cysteine to the phenylalanine over 14 residues. Solely the CDR3 DNA is kept, with 42 bases framed from the first base. This record comes from a study of siplizumab effects on memory and regulatory T cells (dated by TCRdb to the late 2010s). Study-wide context: The study looked at the effect of siplizumab, an anti-CD2 antibody, on alloreactive T-cell subsets in allogeneic mixed lymphocyte reactions made from human PBMCs. On the study overall, not on this receptor specifically: Whether proliferating Tregs from siplizumab cultures were suppressive was not functionally confirmed. A naive or memory phenotype could not be assigned to roughly 80-96% of proliferating CD4+ or CD8+ clones. The cumulative frequency of alloreactive sequences traceable to unstimulated CD4+ memory T cells was significantly reduced by siplizumab. In reactions with siplizumab, an average of approximately 69% of mappable alloreactive CD4+ clones were Treg-derived, compared with 25% to 30% in control reactions. Greater diversity appeared to be present in unstimulated naive T cells than in memory T cells, and a substantial contribution to the alloresponse seemed to be made by naive cells. Because sequences at frequencies below about 10^-5 were poorly captured, only a minor fraction of alloreactive clones could be mapped back to unstimulated subsets.

Sorted unstimulated T cells and proliferating T cells recovered from mixed lymphocyte reactions were subjected to TCRbeta CDR3 sequencing. Fresh whole blood from fewer than 11 HLA-typed healthy donors served as the source for isolating PBMCs. To map where alloreactive clones came from, CD4+ non-regulatory T cells in the unstimulated state were FACS-sorted. The library was prepared using the immunoSEQ multiplex PCR assay. Each sample had 85,000 to 100,000 TCR templates assayed by the deep sequencing platform. Genomic DNA extracted from sorted T cells was the material used for TCRbeta CDR3 sequencing. As for the authors' bioinformatics: The R programming language was used for the clonal analysis of the TCRbeta CDR3 data. Comparing unstimulated samples against CFSE-low samples taken after the reaction was how alloreactive CD4+ and CD8+ clones were defined. Alloreactive CD4+ clones were assigned to regulatory or non-regulatory origin by matching sequences to sorted unstimulated Treg and non-Treg repertoires. TCRdb provides this immuneACCESS table in a form limited to in-frame rearrangements. Some clones are lacking; in checked studies, under half of them reflect an unresolved V gene, and why the rest are absent is not known. V and J calls plus clone size are reproduced from that table; the DNA served to infer D and trimming. The table for this sample lists 100,000 or so clones; 80% to 95% of them were counted only once. The ten top clones hold around 13% of the sample.

The clonotype originates from a human donor in good health. The source material was non-Treg CD4+ T cells sorted from blood. What this sample's cell subset or site label stands for: FACS-sorted unstimulated CD4+ non-regulatory T cells. The V and J genes are TRBV11-2 and TRBJ2-7, with no reliable assignment of the D segment. This receptor has the CDR3 CASSPDNSMYEQYF. The nucleotides are TGTGCCAGCAGCCCAGATAATTCTATGTACGAGCAGTACTTC.